This is a list of T cell receptor beta chains from one sample in a study of cytomegalovirus exposure and HLA in healthy donors. Sequencing used immunoSEQ multiplex PCR; TCRdb keeps in-frame clones, though not all of them. The sample shows about 200,000 clones, about 79% of them seen only once. Sequenced material: PBMCs. The receptors were sampled from a boy between 2 and 10 years old in good health and CMV-seronegative. Both conserved end residues are part of each CDR3. A D gene is named only where the DNA matches it firmly. Clone size is not always given. Where it is, it says once, few, many or a class for expanded clones.

clone_size j_call d_call v_call cdr3_aa cdr3_nt
once TRBJ2-1 TRBD1 TRBV18 CASSLLPGTGPYNEQFF TGTGCCAGCTCACTCCTCCCGGGGACAGGGCCCTACAATGAGCAGTTCTTC
once TRBJ1-4 TRBD1 TRBV5-6 CASSFRTGGSEKLFF TGTGCCAGCAGCTTTAGGACAGGGGGAAGTGAAAAACTGTTTTTT
. TRBJ2-3 TRBD2 TRBV5-6 CASSLGLADTDTQYF TGTGCCAGCAGCTTGGGACTAGCAGACACAGATACACAGTATTTT
. TRBJ2-3 . TRBV21-1 CASSKAQAGGSTLDTQYF TGTGCCAGCAGCAAAGCCCAGGCGGGGGGATCCACACTTGATACGCAGTATTTT
. TRBJ1-5 . TRBV7-9 CASSLLDQPQHF TGTGCCAGCAGCTTACTCGATCAGCCCCAGCATTTT
. TRBJ2-2 . TRBV7-9 CATRTPLGRGNTGELFF TGTGCCACCAGAACCCCTTTGGGGCGCGGAAACACCGGGGAGCTGTTTTTT
. TRBJ2-5 . TRBV19 CASSTSPVQETQYF TGTGCCAGTAGTACCTCCCCCGTTCAAGAGACCCAGTACTTC
. TRBJ2-6 . TRBV19 CASRRQDASGANVLTF TGTGCCAGTAGACGACAGGATGCCTCTGGGGCCAACGTCCTGACTTTC
. TRBJ1-2 . TRBV6-5 CASSYLTGPYGYTF TGTGCCAGCAGTTACTTGACAGGCCCCTATGGCTACACCTTC
few TRBJ2-7 TRBD1 TRBV7-2 CASSSTRDRAYEQYF TGTGCCAGCAGCTCGACCCGGGACAGGGCCTACGAGCAGTACTTC
. TRBJ1-6 TRBD1 TRBV6-6 CASSGPGQGMSSPLHF TGTGCCAGCAGTGGCCCGGGACAGGGAATGTCTTCACCCCTCCACTTT
. TRBJ2-7 TRBD2 TRBV7-9 CASSRRGGLSSYEQYF TGTGCCAGCAGCAGACGTGGGGGACTAAGCTCCTACGAGCAGTACTTC